This record looks at one T cell receptor beta chain sequence and its context. This clonotype was seen at least ten times. It has no known antigen specificity. There are no base qualities to consult, and no much larger clone falls within one base. TCR beta CDR3 regions were amplified from RNA transcripts. The TCR CDR3 was subjected to a first round of RT-PCR using the HTBI primer set and the Qiagen OneStep RT-PCR kit. Libraries were constructed in a second round of multiplex PCR, after which size selection and purification were performed. Libraries were sequenced paired-end with 100 bp reads on an Illumina HiSeq2000. The paper's data handling went like this. SOAPnuke was used to process the raw data, with reads discarded if the reads contained adapters or uncalled bases, had a mean Phred below 15, or lacked an exact constant-primer or identifier match. COPE v1.2.5 was used to merge the high-quality paired reads, and each unique nucleotide sequence was defined as a clonotype. Clonotypes were aligned to IMGT TRBV, TRBD and TRBJ reference segments using MiTCR v1.1. The analysis included only V-J combinations with a frequency above 0.0001, which together covered roughly 99% of the repertoires. A TCS score was defined as the ratio between F50 (clonal expansion) and ExV (chaos), using BLOSUM62-based TCRdist between CDR3 peptides within each V-J. Welch's t-statistics and random forest reduced 450 to 600 V-J features to 13, which were used in a naive Bayes classifier (R e1071). TCRdb reprocessed the public reads (quality trimming at Q25 with fastp, clone calling with MiXCR) and kept in-frame beta chains. When rows share a CDR3 protein, they turn into one entry using the most common DNA and genes. The V and J calls follow TCRdb's processing rather than the paper's. The sample yields around 520,000 distinct CDR3 sequences; roughly 14% were counted once. The top ten constitute less than 20% of the sample.

These data originate in a study of T cells in Graves' hyperthyroidism and ophthalmopathy (dated by TCRdb to the late 2010s). In the study overall: Peripheral blood was collected at initial diagnosis, before any treatment. A discovery cohort of approximately 97 patients, roughly 45 with Graves' ophthalmopathy and fewer than 65 with stable Graves' hyperthyroidism, was used to find distinguishing TCR V-J signatures. Prospective prediction of ophthalmopathy was tested in an independent validation cohort of fewer than 20 hyperthyroidism patients and approximately 17 patients who later progressed to ophthalmopathy. The 100 discovery patients were randomly split 7:3 into training and test sets. In several Graves' hyperthyroidism patients, the study also compared T-cell repertoires from thyroid tissue with T-cell repertoires from blood. Following sampling, methimazole starting at 30 mg daily was given to hyperthyroidism patients, and high-dose intravenous methylprednisolone was given to ophthalmopathy patients. According to the paper, TCR Vbeta CDR3 sequencing was carried out on approximately 140 peripheral blood samples, which came from fewer than 50 ophthalmopathy, around 75 hyperthyroidism and about 17 progressor patients. Overall study outcomes, separate from this receptor: In validation, progression to ophthalmopathy was predicted by the model with roughly 71% sensitivity and 72.22% specificity, a median of around 5.9 months before onset. Blood samples also contained most of the expanded thyroid clonotypes (frequency above 0.001), which suggests that blood repertoires may reflect thyroid immune responses. No statistical method was used to fix the sample size in advance, and group allocation was not hidden from the investigators. A 13 V-J signature model separated ophthalmopathy from stable hyperthyroidism, with nearly 90% sensitivity and 81.08% specificity in cross-validation and 80%/75% in testing.

Stable Graves' hyperthyroidism was defined as no progression to ophthalmopathy during 18 months of follow-up. Hyperthyroidism patients were newly diagnosed, had a disease duration of under 2 months, and were aged 18 to 65 years. Any patient with an uncontrolled infection, another autoimmune disease, pregnancy or lactation was excluded. Diagnoses relied on clinical symptoms, serum thyroxine and TRAb, thyroid ultrasound and orbital computed tomography. PBMCs were separated from roughly 10 ml of fresh peripheral blood using Ficoll-Paque density gradient centrifugation. Total RNA was extracted using Trizol reagent, and RNA quality was assessed on an Agilent 2100 Bioanalyzer. Taken from cysteine to phenylalanine, the CDR3 has 12 residues. Left in the record is the CDR3 DNA by itself, 36 bases read in frame from the first base. The CDR1 and CDR2 encoded by the germline V gene are ENHRY and SYGVKD. V gives up 8 bases and J gives up 9 bases, and the segment between their germline ends measures 14 bases.

Here the chain combines TRBV10-3 and TRBJ2-1, with the D gene not clear enough to name. The specimen sequenced was blood. The TCR originated in a woman under 30 with Graves' hyperthyroidism. The sequenced DNA is TGTGCCATCGGGCCTTTAGAAGCTGAGCAGTTCTTC. This translates into CAIGPLEAEQFF.